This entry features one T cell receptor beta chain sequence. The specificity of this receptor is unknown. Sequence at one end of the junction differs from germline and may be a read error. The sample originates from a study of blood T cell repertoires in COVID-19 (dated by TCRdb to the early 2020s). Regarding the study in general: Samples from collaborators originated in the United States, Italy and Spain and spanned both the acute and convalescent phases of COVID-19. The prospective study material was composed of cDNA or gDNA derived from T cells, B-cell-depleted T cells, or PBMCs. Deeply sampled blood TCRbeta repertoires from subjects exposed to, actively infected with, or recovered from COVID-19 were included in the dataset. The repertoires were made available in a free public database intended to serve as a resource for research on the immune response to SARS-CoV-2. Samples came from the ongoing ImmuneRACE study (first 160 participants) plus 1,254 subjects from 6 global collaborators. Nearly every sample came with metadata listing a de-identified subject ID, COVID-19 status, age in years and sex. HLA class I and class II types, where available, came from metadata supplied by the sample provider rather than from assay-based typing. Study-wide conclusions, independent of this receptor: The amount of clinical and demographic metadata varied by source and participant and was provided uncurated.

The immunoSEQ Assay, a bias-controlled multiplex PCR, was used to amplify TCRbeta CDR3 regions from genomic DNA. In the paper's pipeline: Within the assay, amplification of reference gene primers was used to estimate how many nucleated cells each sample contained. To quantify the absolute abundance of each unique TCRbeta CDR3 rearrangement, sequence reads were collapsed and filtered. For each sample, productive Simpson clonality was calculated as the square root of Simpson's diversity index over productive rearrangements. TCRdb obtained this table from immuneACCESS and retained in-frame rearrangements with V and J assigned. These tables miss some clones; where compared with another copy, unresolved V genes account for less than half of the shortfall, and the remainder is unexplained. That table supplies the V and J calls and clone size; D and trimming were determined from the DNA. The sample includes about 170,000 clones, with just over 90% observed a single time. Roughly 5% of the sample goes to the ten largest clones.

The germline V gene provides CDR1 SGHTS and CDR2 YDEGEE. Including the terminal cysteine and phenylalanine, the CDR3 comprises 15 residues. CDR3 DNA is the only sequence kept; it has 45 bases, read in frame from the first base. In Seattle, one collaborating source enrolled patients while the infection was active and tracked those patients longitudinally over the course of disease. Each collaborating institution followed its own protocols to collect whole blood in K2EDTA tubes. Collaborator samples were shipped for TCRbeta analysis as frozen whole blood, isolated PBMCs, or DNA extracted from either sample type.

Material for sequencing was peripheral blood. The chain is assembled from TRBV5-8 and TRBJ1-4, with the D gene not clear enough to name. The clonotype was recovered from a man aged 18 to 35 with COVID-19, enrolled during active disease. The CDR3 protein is CASSLLASTNEKLLF. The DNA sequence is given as TGTGCCAGCAGCTTGCTCGCGTCAACTAATGAAAAACTGCTTTTT.